One sample yielded the 16 T cell receptor beta chains listed below, sequenced in a study of prognosis after radiotherapy for stage I lung cancer. By two-round multiplex PCR, the TCR beta CDR3 was amplified from genomic DNA. It was primers specific to each TRBV and TRBJ gene that first-round PCR used. TCRdb fed the multiplex PCR reads into MiXCR, producing one record per CDR3 protein. The sample has fewer than 30,000 distinct CDR3 sequences; 35% to 55% are singletons. The specimen comprised PBMCs, sampled before or after stereotactic body radiation therapy (not recorded which). The receptors stem from a donor at least 50 years old with non-small cell lung cancer.

This clonotype was detected ten times or more. This chain links TRBV20-1 with TRBJ2-1; the match to TRBD2 covers 12 bases. Germline lookup yields CDR1 DFQATT and CDR2 SNEGSKA (reference sequence). The CDR3 extends over 14 amino acids. V shed 4 bases and J 5 bases; nucleotides not matched to a gene: 3. The DNA for the CDR3 is TGCAGTGCTAAACTAGCGGGGGGCCACAATGAGCAGTTCTTC. This codes for CSAKLAGGHNEQFF.

This clonotype came up once. The chain links TRBV27 to TRBJ1-5; D unclear. Germline V gene data show CDR1 as MNHEY and CDR2 as SMNVEV (reference sequence). V lost 5 bases and J 7 bases, leaving 9 bases between the germline ends. The CDR3 covers 12 residues. The CDR3 DNA follows: TGTGCCAGCAGTCCCCAGAAGCAGCCCCAGCATTTT. This codes for CASSPQKQPQHF.

In its sample, this clonotype was seen once. V usage is TRBV7-2 and J usage is TRBJ2-1; maybe TRBD2 (6 bases). Trimming removed 2 bases from V and 6 bases from J, with 11 bases in between. This CDR3 contains 14 residues. CDR1 and CDR2 from the germline V gene are SGHTA and FQGNSA. CDR3 bases: TGTGCCAGCAGCTTACGACTAGTAAGCAATGAGCAGTTCTTC. Amino acid sequence: CASSLRLVSNEQFF.

This rearrangement joins TRBV7-9 to TRBJ2-3; a possible D gene is TRBD1 (6 bases). Germline values: CDR1 SEHNR, CDR2 FQNEAQ (reference sequence). This CDR3 comprises 16 residues. V lost 7 bases to trimming and J lost 5 bases, with 22 bases between them. The CDR3 protein is CASIPPGVGAIDTQYF. DNA of the CDR3: TGTGCCAGCATCCCCCCTGGCGTGGGGGCCATAGATACGCAGTATTTT.

This clonotype is medium-sized (0.01 to 0.1%). The J gene is TRBJ1-1, the V gene TRBV5-1; TRBD1 might be the D (6 bases). The CDR3 has 15 residues. Trimming stripped 1 base from V and 2 bases from J, with 12 bases between. Germline assignment: CDR1 SGHRS and CDR2 YFSETQ. The CDR3 here is CASSLSGTLNTEAFF. CDR3 DNA: TGCGCCAGCAGCTTGTCCGGGACACTCAACACTGAAGCTTTCTTT.

V gene TRBV5-1 combines with J gene TRBJ1-1; TRBD1 is a possible D gene (5 bases). The germline V gene has CDR1 SGHRS and CDR2 YFSETQ. The V gene lost 4 bases and the J gene lost 4 bases, with 20 bases spanning the gap. The CDR3 contains 16 residues. The CDR3 DNA is TGCGCCAGCAGCCACAGTCGACAGTGTGTTAGCACTGAAGCTTTCTTT. Translation: CASSHSRQCVSTEAFF.

This chain joins TRBV7-8 and TRBJ1-4; 7 bases are a match to TRBD1. The length of the CDR3 is 16 residues. J was trimmed by 7 bases and V by 4 bases; bases with no gene match: 12. Germline CDR1 reads SGHVS; CDR2 reads FQNEAQ. The CDR3 bases are TGTGCCAGCAGCTCTCAGGGGGTGAGGGTTGGTGAAAAACTGTTTTTT. Its protein product is CASSSQGVRVGEKLFF.

The sample holds many counts of this clonotype. V is TRBV7-3 and J is TRBJ1-5; no clear D gene. The CDR3 runs 14 residues. Germline V lookup: CDR1 SGHTA, CDR2 FQGTGA. Trimming took 0 bases from V and 6 from J, leaving 9 bases between them. The DNA for the CDR3 is TGTGCCAGCAGCTTAACTCCGGAGGGTCAGCCCCAGCATTTT. Translated, it gives CASSLTPEGQPQHF.

In this sample, this clonotype is medium-sized. V gene TRBV6-2 or TRBV6-3 combines with J gene TRBJ2-1; D is unresolved. The germline V gene encodes CDR1 MNHEY and CDR2 SVGEGT. The CDR3 sequence is 10 residues long. The ends were cut back, 5 bases at V and 7 bases at J, with 3 bases in the middle. The CDR3 here is CASSKNEQFF. The CDR3 DNA reads TGTGCCAGCAGTAAAAATGAGCAGTTCTTC.

V usage is TRBV6-1 and J usage is TRBJ2-2; D is unclear. Trimming took off 1 base at V and 7 bases at J, with 10 bases between the two ends. CDR1 is MNHNS, CDR2 SASEGT, per germline. The CDR3 covers 14 residues. CDR3 nucleotide sequence: TGTGCCAGCAGTGAAGGAGTCGTTAGCGGGGAGCTGTTTTTT. This gives the protein CASSEGVVSGELFF.

The genes are TRBV7-9 and TRBJ2-5; no reliable D call. Trimming removed 2 bases at V and 2 bases at J, with 6 bases between. CDR1 SEHNR and CDR2 FQNEAQ come from the germline V gene (reference sequence). This CDR3 region has 13 residues. The CDR3 loop is CASSLMVQETQYF. CDR3 nucleotide sequence: TGTGCCAGCAGCTTAATGGTACAAGAGACCCAGTACTTC. The full variable domain, rest sourced from reference TRBV7-9 and TRBJ2-5, is DTGVSQNPRHKITKRGQNVTFRCDPISEHNRLYWYRQTLGQGPEFLTYFQNEAQLEKSRLLSDRFSAERPKGSFSTLEIQRTEQGDSAMYLCASSLMVQETQYFGPGTRLLVL.

In its sample, this clonotype was seen once. The chain carries TRBV7-9 and TRBJ2-2; 11 bases agree with TRBD1. The CDR3 consists of 16 residues. Germline trimming cut 4 bases from V and 2 bases from J; bases unmatched to any gene: 3. Germline V gene data show CDR1 as SEHNR and CDR2 as FQNEAQ (reference sequence). CDR3 loop: CASSSRTGGNTGELFF. CDR3 DNA sequence: TGTGCCAGCAGCTCAAGGACAGGGGGCAACACCGGGGAGCTGTTTTTT.

This clonotype was counted at least ten times. The rearrangement uses TRBV3-1 and TRBJ2-4, with 7 bases identical to TRBD2. CDR3 size: 15 residues. After removal of 0 bases from V and 4 bases from J, the junction contained 3 bases not matched to a gene. The germline gives CDR1 LGHDT, CDR2 YNNKEL (reference sequence). The chain's CDR3 is CASSQDFGRKNIQYF. The CDR3 DNA reads TGTGCCAGCAGCCAAGATTTCGGGAGGAAAAACATTCAGTACTTC.

Of note for this clonotype: The conserved phenylalanine or tryptophan normally closing the CDR3 is absent here, so this likely arose from a read error. CDR3 loop: CASRELRTGTSGNEQFI. CDR3 DNA sequence: TGTGCCAGCCGAGAATTGAGAACCGGGACTAGCGGAAATGAGCAGTTCATA. This rearrangement joins TRBV6-1 to TRBJ2-5; 11 nucleotides agree with TRBD2. The DNA end is more similar to TRBJ2-1, so the J call may be wrong. The CDR3 sequence is 17 residues long. Germline lookup yields CDR1 MNHNS and CDR2 SASEGT.

As for this clonotype: An end of the junction does not agree with germline; a read error may underlie this. The chain joins TRBV6-2 or TRBV6-3 to TRBJ1-5, with 8 bases aligning to TRBD1. The CDR3 loop spans 16 amino acids. Germline V gene lookup returns CDR1 MNHEY and CDR2 SVGEGT. The CDR3 DNA sequence: TGTGCCAGCAGTGAACGGCAGGGGGCGTGGGATCATCCCCAGCATTTT. Amino acid sequence: CASSERQGAWDHPQHF.

This clonotype was recorded many times. The chain carries TRBV27 and TRBJ1-4, with TRBD1 matching over 10 bases. The CDR3 covers 15 residues. Germline V gives CDR1 MNHEY, CDR2 SMNVEV (reference sequence). V lost 2 bases, J lost 7 bases, and 4 bases stayed unmatched. The CDR3 here is CASSLIGQGGEKLFF. CDR3 DNA: TGTGCCAGCAGTTTAATAGGACAGGGGGGTGAAAAACTGTTTTTT.